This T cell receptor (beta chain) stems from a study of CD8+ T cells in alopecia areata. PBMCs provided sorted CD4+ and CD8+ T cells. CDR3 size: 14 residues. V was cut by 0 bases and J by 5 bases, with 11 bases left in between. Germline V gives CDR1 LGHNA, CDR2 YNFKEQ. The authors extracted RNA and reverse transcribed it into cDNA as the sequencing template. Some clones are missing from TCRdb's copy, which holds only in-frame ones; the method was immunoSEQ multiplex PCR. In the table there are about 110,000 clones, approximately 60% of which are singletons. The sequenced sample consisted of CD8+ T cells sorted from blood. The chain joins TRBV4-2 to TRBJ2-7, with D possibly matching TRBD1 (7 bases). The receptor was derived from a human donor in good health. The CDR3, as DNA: TGTGCCAGCAGCCAAGAGGAGGGGGCCCACGAGCAGTACTTC. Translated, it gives CASSQEEGAHEQYF.